The 19 T cell receptor beta chains below were found in one sample sequenced in a study of identifying expanded T cells in peripheral blood. The table came from immunoSEQ multiplex PCR; TCRdb's copy has only in-frame clones and leaves some out. The data contain about 82,000 clones, 70% to 90% of them singletons. Sequenced input: blood. These receptors were obtained from a person aged 18 to 75 in good health.

The CDR3 reads CASTTGQGNYGYTF. Here the CDR3 DNA reads TGTGCCAGTACCACGGGACAGGGGAACTATGGCTACACCTTC. The V call is TRBV19, the J call TRBJ1-2; 10 bases are a match to TRBD1. This CDR3 comprises 14 residues. Germline V CDR1 and CDR2: LNHDA, SQIVND (reference sequence). J lost 2 bases, V lost 7 bases, and 4 bases had no gene match.

The chain recombines TRBV11-2 with TRBJ1-2; D uncertain. With 5 bases removed from V and 5 bases from J, the gap between germline ends came to 12 bases. Germline V gene data show CDR1 as SGHAT and CDR2 as FQNNGV. CDR3 length: 13 amino acids. This CDR3 is CASSQIGGYGYTF. The CDR3 DNA is TGTGCCAGCAGCCAAATTGGAGGGTATGGCTACACCTTC.

A single count supports this clone. The rearrangement joins TRBV4-1 to TRBJ2-7; D is tentatively TRBD1 or TRBD2 (5 bases each). V dropped 0 bases and J dropped 7 bases, with 10 bases sitting between them. This CDR3 is 13 amino acids long. Per germline, CDR1 MGHRA and CDR2 YSYEKL. In DNA form, the CDR3 reads TGCGCCAGCAGCCAAGAGACGGGACGGGAGCAGTACTTC. This encodes CASSQETGREQYF.

The V call is TRBV6-4, the J call TRBJ2-5; a possible D gene is TRBD2 (6 bases). The CDR3 runs 13 residues. Germline CDR1 MRHNA, CDR2 SNTAGT. V lost 4 bases to trimming and J lost 4 bases, with 10 bases between them. This CDR3 reads CASSVLGGETQYF. The CDR3 DNA follows: TGTGCCAGCAGTGTTCTGGGAGGAGAGACCCAGTACTTC.

This chain connects TRBV27 to TRBJ2-7; 7 nucleotides match TRBD2. This CDR3 has 14 amino acids. V dropped 0 bases and J dropped 6; count of bases not matched to a gene: 5. Germline lookup yields CDR1 MNHEY and CDR2 SMNVEV (reference sequence). CDR3 sequence reads: CASSLSGGGLEQYF. The CDR3, as DNA: TGTGCCAGCAGTTTATCGGGGGGAGGGCTCGAGCAGTACTTC.

This chain connects TRBV25-1 to TRBJ1-1; D might be TRBD1 (5 bases). CDR3 length: 12 amino acids. Between the trimmed V and J ends, which lost 3 bases and 10 bases, there was a span of 12 bases. Per the germline V gene, CDR1 is MGHDK and CDR2 is SYGVNS. CDR3 in amino acids: CASSEFFGGAFF. DNA for the CDR3: TGTGCCAGCAGTGAGTTTTTCGGGGGAGCTTTCTTT.

This rearrangement joins TRBV19 to TRBJ2-7; TRBD2 matches 11 bases. The junction had 7 bases not matched to a gene; V was cut back by 6 bases and J by 3 bases. The CDR3 length is 15 residues. CDR1 LNHDA and CDR2 SQIVND come from the germline V gene (reference sequence). The CDR3 region is CASSQGLAGRYEQYF. The CDR3 region has the DNA TGTGCCAGTAGCCAAGGACTAGCGGGTCGCTACGAGCAGTACTTC. Filled out from reference TRBV19 and TRBJ2-7, the complete variable domain reads DGGITQSPKYLFRKEGQNVTLSCEQNLNHDAMYWYRQDPGQGLRLIYYSQIVNDFQKGDIAEGYSVSREKKESFPLTVTSAQKNPTAFYLCASSQGLAGRYEQYFGPGTRLTVT.

The chain combines TRBV10-2 with TRBJ1-1; D is ambiguous. The germline V and J ends were trimmed by 6 bases and 6 bases, with 14 bases remaining between them. Germline V gene lookup returns CDR1 WSHSY and CDR2 SAAADI. This CDR3 has 13 residues. The CDR3 bases are TGCGCCAGCAGCTCCTACGACAAGGCTGAAGCTTTCTTT. This gives the protein CASSSYDKAEAFF.

This chain joins TRBV29-1 and TRBJ2-1; D gene ambiguous. Trimming removed 6 bases at V and 4 bases at J, with 19 bases between. The CDR3 loop spans 15 amino acids. Germline CDR1 and CDR2: SQVTM and ANQGSEA. This CDR3 reads CSVTPRVPLYNEQFF. The CDR3 DNA follows: TGCAGCGTCACCCCTAGGGTACCCCTATACAATGAGCAGTTCTTC.

CDR3 in amino acids: CASRSGQGAVKETQYF. The CDR3 nucleotides are TGTGCCAGCAGGAGCGGACAGGGTGCGGTAAAAGAGACCCAGTACTTC. J is TRBJ2-5 and V is TRBV27; 8 bases fit TRBD1. V trimming: 6 bases; J trimming: 3 bases; junction bases outside the gene matches: 12. CDR3 size: 16 residues. In germline, CDR1 is MNHEY, CDR2 SMNVEV (reference sequence).

This clone was seen more than once but under ten times. As DNA, the CDR3 is TGTGCCAGCAGTCGTAATGGCGGTACTGAAGCTTTCTTT. Translation: CASSRNGGTEAFF. The chain recombines TRBV7-9 with TRBJ1-1, with unresolved D. V gave up 6 bases and J gave up 5 bases, with 13 bases separating them. The CDR3 loop spans 13 amino acids. The germline V gene encodes CDR1 SEHNR and CDR2 FQNEAQ (reference sequence).

This sequence joins TRBV4-2 and TRBJ2-3, with D tentatively TRBD1 (5 bases). The CDR3 runs to 16 residues. Germline lookup yields CDR1 LGHNA and CDR2 YNFKEQ. The ends were cut back, 0 bases at V and 3 bases at J, with 13 bases in the middle. The CDR3 nucleotides read TGTGCCAGCAGCCAAGATCCAGGGTATAGTACAGATACGCAGTATTTT. Translated, it gives CASSQDPGYSTDTQYF.

The chain recombines TRBV10-3 with TRBJ2-7; 14 nucleotides align to TRBD2. V shed 7 bases and J 7 bases; nucleotides not matched to a gene: 6. Germline lookup yields CDR1 ENHRY and CDR2 SYGVKD. The CDR3 sequence is 14 residues long. CDR3 DNA: TGTGCCATCACCCGACTAGCGGGAGGGCAAGAGCAGTACTTC. This sequence encodes CAITRLAGGQEQYF.

The rearrangement uses TRBV30 and TRBJ1-2; 9 bases line up with TRBD1. Trimming cost V 0 bases and J 2 bases; bases outside gene matches: 4. This CDR3 contains 15 residues. Germline V gene data show CDR1 as GTSNPN and CDR2 as SVGIG (reference sequence). The CDR3 is CAWSVNTGGNYGYTF. The CDR3 DNA reads as TGTGCCTGGAGTGTAAACACAGGGGGCAACTATGGCTACACCTTC.

This CDR3 reads CAWSVRRNLLLHLILDRIGYTF. CDR3 nucleotide sequence: TGTGCCTGGAGTGTACGACGGAACCTTCTATTACACCTTATATTGGATAGGATCGGCTACACCTTC. The chain links TRBV30 to TRBJ1-2; D is undetermined. Germline V CDR1 and CDR2: GTSNPN, SVGIG (reference sequence). The CDR3 spans 22 residues. The ends were cut back, 0 bases at V and 8 bases at J, with 40 bases in the middle.

The chain has TRBV5-6 and TRBJ1-1; TRBD1 agrees at 7 bases. There are 15 residues in the CDR3. V gave up 4 bases and J gave up 10 bases; unmatched junction bases: 16. Germline V gene sequence: CDR1 SGHDT, CDR2 YYEEEE. The CDR3 region has the DNA TGTGCCAGCAGCGAAGGACAGGCCGGGTTATTGGGAGCTTTCTTT. It specifies CASSEGQAGLLGAFF.

The chain carries TRBV5-6 and TRBJ2-7, with a weak D call TRBD1 (6 bases). V lost 4 bases, J lost 3 bases, and 14 bases lay in between. CDR3 size: 14 residues. Germline CDR1 reads SGHDT; CDR2 reads YYEEEE. The CDR3 coding sequence is TGTGCCAGCAGCCTAGGGACAAATTTCTACGAGCAGTACTTC. This encodes CASSLGTNFYEQYF.

This clone was detected only once. V usage is TRBV5-1 and J usage is TRBJ2-7, with 8 positions matching TRBD2. The CDR3 totals 14 residues. CDR1 is SGHRS and CDR2 is YFSETQ in the germline V gene. V was clipped by 4 bases and J by 3 bases; unmatched bases: 6. This CDR3 is CASSLSGDLYEQYF. The CDR3 nucleotides read TGCGCCAGCAGCCTTAGCGGGGACCTCTACGAGCAGTACTTC.

The rearrangement joins TRBV5-1 to TRBJ2-7, with D unclear. The CDR3 has 16 amino acids. Germline loops: CDR1 SGHRS, CDR2 YFSETQ. V shed 4 bases and J shed 0 bases, with 17 bases lying between them. CDR3 bases: TGCGCCAGCAGCCCTACAGTACAGATAAACTCCTACGAGCAGTACTTC. Its translation is CASSPTVQINSYEQYF.